The 27 T cell receptor beta chains below were found in one sample sequenced in a study of regulatory dendritic cells for organ transplantation. Here immunoSEQ multiplex PCR was the method, and the copy in TCRdb shows in-frame clones only, minus some. The table includes approximately 35,000 clones, 85% to 90% detected once. The sequencing input was naive CD4+ T cells from blood. Subset of the sample: CD45RA+ naive T cells. These receptors originate from a human donor in good health.

This chain connects TRBV7-3 to TRBJ2-3, with 10 bases fitting TRBD2. The CDR3 totals 16 residues. V lost 4 bases and J lost 0; bases outside the gene matches: 4. Germline V gene data show CDR1 as SGHTA and CDR2 as FQGTGA. This CDR3 is CASSSGLAASTDTQYF. The CDR3 coding sequence is TGTGCCAGCAGCTCCGGACTAGCGGCTAGCACAGATACGCAGTATTTT.

The chain links TRBV18 to TRBJ2-1, with a tentative D call TRBD2 (5 bases). Looked up from germline, CDR1 is KGHSH and CDR2 is LQKENI. V was shortened by 3 bases and J by 8 bases, with 14 bases between the two germline ends. This CDR3 is built from 14 residues. CDR3 in amino acids: CASSPRGGLDEQFF. CDR3 nucleotide sequence: TGTGCCAGCTCACCCCGAGGCGGGCTGGATGAGCAGTTCTTC.

V usage is TRBV19 and J usage is TRBJ1-2; 10 nucleotides match TRBD1. There are 14 residues in the CDR3. The V gene's germline CDR1 is LNHDA and CDR2 SQIVND (reference sequence). V lost 1 base and J lost 8; bases outside the gene matches: 4. The CDR3 DNA sequence: TGTGCCAGTAGTATAGTATCGACAGGGGGCGGCTACACCTTC. Translated, it gives CASSIVSTGGGYTF.

The chain carries TRBV6-5 and TRBJ2-5, with TRBD2 matching over 11 bases. The V and J ends lost 0 bases and 4 bases, in that order; junction bases with no gene match: 1. The CDR3 length is 15 residues. Germline V gene lookup returns CDR1 MNHEY and CDR2 SVGAGI. CDR3 sequence reads: CASSYSGLAGETQYF. In nucleotides, the CDR3 is TGTGCCAGCAGTTACTCCGGACTAGCGGGAGAGACCCAGTACTTC.

This CDR3 reads CAVGQGRGEQYF. DNA for the CDR3: TGTGCGGTGGGACAGGGGAGAGGAGAGCAGTACTTC. The gene calls are TRBV30 and TRBJ2-7; TRBD1 matches at 10 bases. The CDR3 loop spans 12 amino acids. CDR1 is GTSNPN and CDR2 is SVGIG in the germline V gene (reference sequence).

The chain uses TRBV9 and TRBJ1-1; D perhaps matches TRBD1 (6 bases). Looked up from germline, CDR1 is SGDLS and CDR2 is YYNGEE. Trimming removed 6 bases at V and 2 bases at J, with 23 bases between. The CDR3 consists of 17 residues. CDR3 in DNA: TGTGCCAGCAACCCCGACCCGGGGGGCGTGAGAAACACTGAAGCTTTCTTT. It is translated as CASNPDPGGVRNTEAFF. The variable domain in full, completed from reference TRBV9 and TRBJ1-1, reads DSGVTQTPKHLITATGQRVTLRCSPRSGDLSVYWYQQSLDQGLQFLIQYYNGEERAKGNILERFSAQQFPDLHSELNLSSLELGDSALYFCASNPDPGGVRNTEAFFGQGTRLTVV.

The chain links TRBV29-1 to TRBJ2-1; 7 bases match TRBD2. The length of the CDR3 is 15 residues. The V and J ends lost 7 bases and 3 bases, in that order; junction bases with no gene match: 12. The germline CDR1 and CDR2 sequences are SQVTM and ANQGSEA. CDR3 sequence: CSALRGDRNYNEQFF. Written as DNA, the CDR3 is TGCAGCGCCCTCCGGGGGGATCGAAACTACAATGAGCAGTTCTTC.

The rearrangement uses TRBV6-5 and TRBJ2-4; 9 nucleotides agree with TRBD1. V gave up 5 bases and J gave up 4 bases; unmatched junction bases: 6. Germline CDR1 and CDR2: MNHEY and SVGAGI. This CDR3 has 15 amino acids. CDR3 DNA: TGTGCCAGCAGTCGCGGGGGACAGGGTAAAAACATTCAGTACTTC. Translating it yields CASSRGGQGKNIQYF.

CDR3 protein: CASKIGTGGETQYF. DNA for the CDR3: TGTGCCAGCAAGATAGGGACAGGGGGAGAGACCCAGTACTTC. V usage is TRBV7-8 and J usage is TRBJ2-5, with 11 nucleotides matching TRBD1. The CDR3 runs to 14 residues. V trimming: 7 bases; J trimming: 4 bases; junction bases outside the gene matches: 5. CDR1 and CDR2 from the germline V gene are SGHVS and FQNEAQ.

The rearrangement uses TRBV30 and TRBJ2-3; TRBD2 matches at 7 bases. Germline V gene data show CDR1 as GTSNPN and CDR2 as SVGIG (reference sequence). V gave up 2 bases and J gave up 2 bases; unmatched junction bases: 4. The CDR3 contains 14 residues. CDR3 amino acids: CAWSRSGITDTQYF. The CDR3 nucleotides are TGTGCCTGGAGTCGGAGCGGGATCACAGATACGCAGTATTTT.

This clone came up once. J is TRBJ2-7 and V is TRBV7-2, with 10 bases aligning to TRBD2. The germline CDR1 and CDR2 sequences are SGHTA and FQGNSA. The CDR3 runs to 14 residues. J was trimmed by 4 bases and V by 2 bases; bases with no gene match: 2. CDR3 coding DNA: TGTGCCAGCAGCTTACAGCGGGGGGGGTACGAGCAGTACTTC. This codes for CASSLQRGGYEQYF. Based on the CDR3 plus reference TRBV7-2 and TRBJ2-7, the full variable domain is GAGVSQSPSNKVTEKGKDVELRCDPISGHTALYWYRQSLGQGLEFLIYFQGNSAPDKSGLPSDRFSAERTGGSVSTLTIQRTQQEDSAVYLCASSLQRGGYEQYFGPGTRLTVT.

The V gene is TRBV30, the J gene TRBJ1-5; D ambiguous. CDR3 size: 16 residues. CDR1 and CDR2 (germline): GTSNPN, SVGIG (reference sequence). The V and J ends lost 1 base and 0 bases respectively, with 13 bases between them. The CDR3 nucleotides are TGTGCCTGGAGTGGGCCAGTTCTTTATAGCAATCAGCCCCAGCATTTT. It encodes CAWSGPVLYSNQPQHF.

This chain joins TRBV28 and TRBJ1-2, with D possibly TRBD1 on 6 matching bases. The CDR3 length is 13 residues. Germline V gene data show CDR1 as MDHEN and CDR2 as SYDVKM. Between the trimmed V and J ends, which lost 2 bases and 12 bases, there was a span of 16 bases. The CDR3 DNA follows: TGTGCCAGCAGTTTAGGGCAGGGGAGTTGGCACACCTTC. Amino acid sequence: CASSLGQGSWHTF.

This clone appeared a few times. The chain employs TRBV7-9 and TRBJ1-1; D perhaps matches TRBD1 (6 bases). Germline-derived CDR1 and CDR2 are SEHNR and FQNEAQ (reference sequence). The V end was cut by 8 bases, the J end by 9 bases, with 13 bases between. The CDR3 is 11 amino acids. The DNA of the CDR3 is TGTGCCAGCGACAGAGACAGGAAAGCTTTCTTT. This sequence encodes CASDRDRKAFF.

This clone was counted only a few times. V and J are TRBV5-4 and TRBJ1-3, with a tentative D call TRBD1 (5 bases). This CDR3 is built from 16 residues. V gave up 1 base and J gave up 7 bases, with 18 bases separating them. The germline V gene has CDR1 SGHNT and CDR2 YYREEE (reference sequence). This CDR3 is CASSLFGAGLGNTIYF. The CDR3, as DNA: TGTGCCAGCAGCTTGTTTGGAGCAGGGTTGGGGAACACCATATATTTT.

The genes are TRBV7-9 and TRBJ2-1; 7 positions agree with TRBD1. Trimming cost V 5 bases and J 0 bases; bases outside gene matches: 7. The CDR3 has 16 amino acids. Looked up from germline, CDR1 is SEHNR and CDR2 is FQNEAQ (reference sequence). The CDR3: CASSKPGQSSYNEQFF. The CDR3 DNA sequence: TGTGCCAGCAGCAAACCGGGACAGAGCTCCTACAATGAGCAGTTCTTC. The full variable domain, with the rest looked up from reference TRBV7-9 and TRBJ2-1, is DTGVSQNPRHKITKRGQNVTFRCDPISEHNRLYWYRQTLGQGPEFLTYFQNEAQLEKSRLLSDRFSAERPKGSFSTLEIQRTEQGDSAMYLCASSKPGQSSYNEQFFGPGTRLTVL.

This chain uses TRBV7-3 with TRBJ2-1; D assignment may be TRBD1 or TRBD2 (5 bases each). Trimming left V 1 base short and J 0 bases short, with 7 bases between. The germline V gene encodes CDR1 SGHTA and CDR2 FQGTGA. The CDR3 spans 15 residues. The CDR3 spells CASSLRGSSYNEQFF. CDR3 DNA: TGTGCCAGCAGCTTAAGGGGGAGCTCCTACAATGAGCAGTTCTTC. The whole variable domain, filled in from reference TRBV7-3 and TRBJ2-1, reads GAGVSQTPSNKVTEKGKYVELRCDPISGHTALYWYRQSLGQGPEFLIYFQGTGAADDSGLPNDRFFAVRPEGSVSTLKIQRTERGDSAVYLCASSLRGSSYNEQFFGPGTRLTVL.

V usage is TRBV2 and J usage is TRBJ2-5; D is uncertain. The CDR3 runs to 10 residues. Per the germline V gene, CDR1 is SNHLY and CDR2 is FYNNEI. Trimming pared 9 bases from V and 5 bases from J, leaving 7 bases between. The CDR3 region is CASEFETQYF. CDR3 nucleotides: TGTGCCAGTGAATTCGAGACCCAGTACTTC.

The J gene is TRBJ1-1, the V gene TRBV29-1; TRBD1 might be the D (5 bases). The germline V gene encodes CDR1 SQVTM and CDR2 ANQGSEA. This CDR3 region has 14 residues. V dropped 1 base and J dropped 6 bases, with 15 bases sitting between them. The CDR3 DNA follows: TGCAGCGTTGAAGTGGGGCGAGGGAGCCCTGAAGCTTTCTTT. Translated, it gives CSVEVGRGSPEAFF. The full variable domain, completed using reference TRBV29-1 and TRBJ1-1, is SAVISQKPSRDICQRGTSLTIQCQVDSQVTMMFWYRQQPGQSLTLIATANQGSEATYESGFVIDKFPISRPNLTFSTLTVSNMSPEDSSIYLCSVEVGRGSPEAFFGQGTRLTVV.

The chain employs TRBV5-6 and TRBJ2-3; 12 bases match TRBD2. Germline assignment: CDR1 SGHDT and CDR2 YYEEEE. V gave up 3 bases and J gave up 2 bases; unmatched junction bases: 7. This CDR3 spans 17 amino acids. The CDR3 here is CASSSLLAGGPTDTQYF. Written as DNA, the CDR3 is TGTGCCAGCAGCTCCCTACTAGCGGGGGGCCCCACAGATACGCAGTATTTT.

The chain couples TRBV11-2 to TRBJ2-3; the D is unclear. Germline values: CDR1 SGHAT, CDR2 FQNNGV. The CDR3 runs to 13 residues. The V and J ends lost 5 bases and 4 bases respectively, with 10 bases between them. CDR3 region: CASSPRDADTQYF. The CDR3, as DNA: TGTGCCAGCAGCCCACGTGATGCAGATACGCAGTATTTT.

V gene TRBV7-3 combines with J gene TRBJ2-2, with D perhaps TRBD2 (5 bases). CDR3 length: 14 amino acids. Deletions cut 4 bases from V and 1 base from J, with 7 bases between. Germline V CDR1 and CDR2: SGHTA, FQGTGA. CDR3 DNA: TGTGCCAGCAGCTGGAGCGGGAACACCGGGGAGCTGTTTTTT. Its protein is CASSWSGNTGELFF.

The V and J genes are TRBV5-6 and TRBJ1-4, with a tentative D call TRBD1 (5 bases). The CDR3 sequence is 14 residues long. V dropped 3 bases and J dropped 6 bases, with 12 bases sitting between them. Germline V lookup: CDR1 SGHDT, CDR2 YYEEEE. The CDR3 bases are TGTGCCAGCAGCTCGGTGGGGGGACATGAAAAACTGTTTTTT. It specifies CASSSVGGHEKLFF.

The genes are TRBV29-1 and TRBJ1-5, with unresolved D. The V and J ends lost 2 bases and 1 base respectively, with 6 bases between them. The CDR3 length is 13 residues. In germline, CDR1 is SQVTM, CDR2 ANQGSEA. In DNA form, the CDR3 reads TGCAGCGTTGAACAGGACAGCAATCAGCCCCAGCATTTT. Protein: CSVEQDSNQPQHF.

The gene calls are TRBV19 and TRBJ2-7; 7 nucleotides match TRBD1. This CDR3 is 15 amino acids long. J lost 5 bases, V lost 1 base, and 8 bases had no gene match. CDR1 and CDR2 (germline): LNHDA, SQIVND (reference sequence). As DNA, the CDR3 is TGTGCCAGTAGTATAGGAGGGACAGATTCGGACGAGCAGTACTTC. Protein sequence: CASSIGGTDSDEQYF.

The gene calls are TRBV5-4 and TRBJ1-1, with 7 positions matching TRBD1. CDR1 and CDR2 (germline): SGHNT, YYREEE (reference sequence). The CDR3 extends over 13 amino acids. The ends lost 5 bases at V and 4 bases at J; junction bases unmatched: 5. The chain's CDR3 is CASSSTGFTEAFF. The CDR3 DNA reads TGTGCCAGCAGTTCGACAGGGTTCACTGAAGCTTTCTTT. Using reference TRBV5-4 and TRBJ1-1 for the parts outside the CDR3, the full variable domain is ETGVTQSPTHLIKTRGQQVTLRCSSQSGHNTVSWYQQALGQGPQFIFQYYREEENGRGNFPPRFSGLQFPNYSSELNVNALELDDSALYLCASSSTGFTEAFFGQGTRLTVV.

This CDR3 reads CASSLAGGPSYEQYF. In DNA form, the CDR3 reads TGTGCCAGCAGCTTAGCGGGAGGCCCATCCTACGAGCAGTACTTC. V usage is TRBV7-2 and J usage is TRBJ2-7, with a possible D match to TRBD2 (6 bases). V was pared by 0 bases and J by 1 base, with 10 bases between. The germline CDR1 and CDR2 sequences are SGHTA and FQGNSA. There are 15 residues in the CDR3.